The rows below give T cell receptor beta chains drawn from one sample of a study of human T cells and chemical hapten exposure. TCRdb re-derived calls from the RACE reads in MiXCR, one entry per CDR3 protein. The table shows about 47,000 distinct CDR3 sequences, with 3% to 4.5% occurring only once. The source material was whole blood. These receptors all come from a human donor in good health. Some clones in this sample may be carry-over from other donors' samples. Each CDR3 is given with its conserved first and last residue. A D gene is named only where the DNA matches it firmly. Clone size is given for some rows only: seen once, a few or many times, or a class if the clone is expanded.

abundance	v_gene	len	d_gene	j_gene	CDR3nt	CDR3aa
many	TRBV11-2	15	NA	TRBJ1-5	TGTGCCAGCAGCCCGAGGGACGGACAAAATCAGCCCCAGCATTTT	CASSPRDGQNQPQHF
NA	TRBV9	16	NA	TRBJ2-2	TGTGCCAGCAGCGTAGAGCTCAGACAGTTCACCGGGGAGCTGCTTTTT	CASSVELRQFTGELLF
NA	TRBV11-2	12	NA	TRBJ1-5	TGTGCCAGCAGCTTAGACAATCAGCCCCAGCATTTT	CASSLDNQPQHF
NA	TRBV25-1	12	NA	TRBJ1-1	TGTGCCAGCAGTGAAGGGAGGACTGAAGCTTTCTTT	CASSEGRTEAFF
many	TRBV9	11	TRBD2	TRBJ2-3	TGTGCCAGCAGCTCCGGGACTAGCAAGTATTTT	CASSSGTSKYF
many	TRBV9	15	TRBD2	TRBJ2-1	TGTGCCAGCAGCCCCCGGACTAGGGTTGGAAATGAGCAGTTCTTC	CASSPRTRVGNEQFF
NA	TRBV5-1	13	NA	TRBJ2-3	TGCGCCAGCAGCCGGGAGACCACAGATACGCAGTATTTT	CASSRETTDTQYF
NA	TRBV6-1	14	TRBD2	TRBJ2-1	TGTGCCAGCGATCTAGCGGGAGATTACAATGAGCAGTTCTTC	CASDLAGDYNEQFF
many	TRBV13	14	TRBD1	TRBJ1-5	TGTGCCAGCAGCCGGACAGGGGAGAGTCAGCCCCAGCATTTT	CASSRTGESQPQHF
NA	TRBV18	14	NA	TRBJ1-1	TGTGCCAGCTCAGTACTCGACAGTAACACTGAAGCTTTCTTT	CASSVLDSNTEAFF
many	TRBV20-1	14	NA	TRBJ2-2	TGCAGTGCCGGGGAAGGGGACCACACCGGGGAGCTGTTTTTT	CSAGEGDHTGELFF
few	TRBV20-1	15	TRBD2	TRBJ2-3	TGCAGTGCTCGTTCCCCTAGCGGCTACACAGATACGCAGTATTTT	CSARSPSGYTDTQYF
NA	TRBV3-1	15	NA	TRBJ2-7	TGTGCCAGCAGCCAAGGGTTGGCGGGACTTGGGGAGCAGTACTTC	CASSQGLAGLGEQYF
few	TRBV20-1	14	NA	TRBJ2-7	TGCAGTGCTAGTGCCCCCCGGGGATCGAACGAGCAGTACTTC	CSASAPRGSNEQYF
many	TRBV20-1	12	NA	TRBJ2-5	TGCAGTGTTTGGGCCAGCGGAGAGACCCAGTACTTC	CSVWASGETQYF
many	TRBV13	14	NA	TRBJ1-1	TGTGCCAGCAGCCCTAAGCCGGGGAACACTGAAGCTTTCTTT	CASSPKPGNTEAFF
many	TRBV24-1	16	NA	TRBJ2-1	TGTGCCACCACCTTGCCTTCGGGACGTATAACCTATGAGCAGTTCTTC	CATTLPSGRITYEQFF
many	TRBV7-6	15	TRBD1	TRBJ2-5	TGTGCCAGCAGCTTAAACCCGAGACAGGGAGAGACCCAGTACTTC	CASSLNPRQGETQYF
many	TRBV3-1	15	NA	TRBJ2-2	TGTGCCAGCAGCCAAGGAGTAGAGAGGACCGGGGAGCTGTTTTTT	CASSQGVERTGELFF
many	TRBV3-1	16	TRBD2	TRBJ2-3	TGTGCCAGCAGCCAAGGGCTAGCGGGATCAGCAGATACGCAGTATTTT	CASSQGLAGSADTQYF
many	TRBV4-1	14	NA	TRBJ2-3	TGCGCCAGCAGCCTCCCGGGCGGCGCAGATACGCAGTATTTT	CASSLPGGADTQYF
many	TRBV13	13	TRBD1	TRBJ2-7	TGTGCCAGCAGCTTAGACAGGGGTTACGAGCAGTACTTC	CASSLDRGYEQYF
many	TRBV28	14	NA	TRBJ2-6	TGTGCCAGCGGAAAAAGCTCTGGGGCCAACGTCCTGACTTTC	CASGKSSGANVLTF
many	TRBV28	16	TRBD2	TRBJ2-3	TGTGCCAGCAGTTCGGGGGGGGAGGGGGACACAGATACGCAGTATTTT	CASSSGGEGDTDTQYF
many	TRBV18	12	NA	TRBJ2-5	TGTGCCAGCTCACCACCGGCAGAGACCCAGTACTTC	CASSPPAETQYF
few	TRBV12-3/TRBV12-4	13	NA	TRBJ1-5	TGTGCCAGCAGCCGTAATAGCAATCAGCCCCAGCATTTT	CASSRNSNQPQHF
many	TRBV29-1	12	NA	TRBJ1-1	TGCAGCGTTGGATCCGGAGGCACTGAAGCTTTCTTT	CSVGSGGTEAFF
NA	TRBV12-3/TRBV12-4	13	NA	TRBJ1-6	TGTGCCAGCAGGGGACCTTATAATTCACCCCTCCACTTT	CASRGPYNSPLHF
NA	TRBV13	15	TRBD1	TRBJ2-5	TGTGCCAGCAGCCCCGGGACAGGGACCCAAGAGACCCAGTACTTC	CASSPGTGTQETQYF
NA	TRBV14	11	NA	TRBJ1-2	TGTGCCAGTAAGGGACGCTATGGCTACACCTTC	CASKGRYGYTF
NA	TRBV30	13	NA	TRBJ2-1	TGTGCCTGGAGCGCGCTAGAACCCAATGAGCAGTTCTTC	CAWSALEPNEQFF
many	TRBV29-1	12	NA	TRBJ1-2	TGCAGCGTTGATGGGGGGTTGGGCCTCTTCGCATTC	CSVDGGLGLFAF
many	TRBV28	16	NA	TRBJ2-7	TGTGCCAGCACCTTTTCTTCGGACACCGGACCGGACGAGCAGTACTTC	CASTFSSDTGPDEQYF
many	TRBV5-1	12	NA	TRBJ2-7	TGCGCCAGCAGTGGCAGGGCCTACGAGCAGTACTTC	CASSGRAYEQYF
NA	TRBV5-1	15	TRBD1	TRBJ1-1	TGCGCCAGCAGCCCAGGGGGCAAAAGGAACACTGAAGCTTTCTTT	CASSPGGKRNTEAFF
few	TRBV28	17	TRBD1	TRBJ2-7	TGTGCCAGCAGTTTATCTACAGGGGGCCCTAGCTCCTACGAGCAGTACTTC	CASSLSTGGPSSYEQYF
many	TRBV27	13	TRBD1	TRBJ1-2	TGTGCCAGCCGTTTGGACAGGGGCTATGGCTACACCTTC	CASRLDRGYGYTF
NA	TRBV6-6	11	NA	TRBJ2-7	TGTGCCAGCAGTTATGTCGACGAGCAGTACTTC	CASSYVDEQYF
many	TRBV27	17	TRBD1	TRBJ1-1	TGTGCCAGCAGTTCCCATCTTACAGGGGTGGTGAACACTGAAGCTTTCTTT	CASSSHLTGVVNTEAFF
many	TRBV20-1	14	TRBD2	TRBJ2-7	TGCAGTGCTAGAGCTAGCGGGAGGGCCGTTGAGCAGTACTTC	CSARASGRAVEQYF
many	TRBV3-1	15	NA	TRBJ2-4	TGTGCCAGCAGCCAAGGGAGCGGCCCGAGGAACATTCAGTACTTC	CASSQGSGPRNIQYF
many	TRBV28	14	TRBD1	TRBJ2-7	TGTGCCAGCAGAATAAGGGACAGTCCCTACGAGCAGTACTTC	CASRIRDSPYEQYF
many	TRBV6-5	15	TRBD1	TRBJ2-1	TGTGCCAGCAGCAATGACAGGGCCGCGGTAAATGAGCAGTTCTTC	CASSNDRAAVNEQFF
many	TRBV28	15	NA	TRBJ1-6	TGTGCCAGCAGACGAGGGGTATCGGGGAATTCACCCCTCCACTTT	CASRRGVSGNSPLHF